A single sample is the source of the 26 T cell receptor beta chains below, sequenced in a study of graft-versus-host responses after intestinal transplantation. TCRdb's copy holds only in-frame clones and misses some; the assay was immunoSEQ multiplex PCR. This sample has several thousand clones, with approximately 31% found just once. The starting material was alloreactive CD4+ T cells from a mixed lymphocyte reaction culture, obtained before intestinal transplant. The subset was: CFSE-low proliferating T cells sorted from approximately six-day pre-transplant mixed lymphocyte reaction (GvH or HvG direction). These receptor sequences come from a human patient who received an intestinal transplant.

A few counts support this clone. The CDR3, as DNA: TGTGCCAGCAGTTACACCCGGGACATCGGTGGCTACACCTTC. Its translation is CASSYTRDIGGYTF. The chain joins TRBV6-9 to TRBJ1-2, with D perhaps TRBD1 (6 bases). Trimming pared 3 bases from V and 7 bases from J, leaving 15 bases between. The germline gives CDR1 MNHGY, CDR2 SVAAGI. This CDR3 comprises 14 residues.

The rearrangement joins TRBV4-2 to TRBJ1-2, with TRBD1 matching over 8 bases. V dropped 1 base and J dropped 4; count of bases not matched to a gene: 2. The germline V gene encodes CDR1 LGHNA and CDR2 YNFKEQ. The CDR3 contains 14 residues. In DNA form, the CDR3 reads TGTGCCAGCAGCCAAGTTGGGACAGGCTATGGCTACACCTTC. The encoded protein is CASSQVGTGYGYTF.

J is TRBJ1-2 and V is TRBV11-3; tentatively, D is TRBD1 (5 bases). Looked up from germline, CDR1 is SGHNT and CDR2 is YENEEA. The CDR3 has 14 amino acids. Trimming left V 2 bases short and J 8 bases short, with 15 bases between. CDR3 loop: CASSLQGRLVGYTF. The CDR3 coding sequence is TGTGCCAGCAGCTTACAGGGCCGTTTGGTAGGCTACACCTTC.

Within the sample, this clone is medium-sized. The V gene is TRBV30, the J gene TRBJ2-3, with 9 bases matching TRBD1. Trimming removed 2 bases from V and 5 bases from J; junction bases left unmatched: 8. The CDR3 runs to 15 residues. Germline assignment: CDR1 GTSNPN and CDR2 SVGIG (reference sequence). The CDR3 here is CAWSTGQGRGDTQYF. The CDR3 bases are TGTGCCTGGAGTACAGGACAGGGGAGGGGAGATACGCAGTATTTT.

The genes are TRBV6-5 and TRBJ1-2; possibly TRBD1 for D (6 bases). This CDR3 has 14 residues. Germline V lookup: CDR1 MNHEY, CDR2 SVGAGI. The germline V and J ends were trimmed by 5 bases and 7 bases, with 17 bases remaining between them. CDR3 region: CASSESQGMGGYTF. Here the CDR3 DNA reads TGTGCCAGCAGTGAAAGCCAGGGGATGGGTGGCTACACCTTC.

The chain is built from TRBV19 and TRBJ1-2; D is undetermined. V lost 1 base and J 4 bases, leaving 13 bases between the germline ends. CDR3 length: 15 amino acids. Germline lookup yields CDR1 LNHDA and CDR2 SQIVND (reference sequence). The CDR3 sequence is CASSIGSGGAYGYTF. The DNA of the CDR3 is TGTGCCAGTAGTATAGGGTCCGGAGGCGCCTATGGCTACACCTTC.

V is TRBV5-8 and J is TRBJ1-2; D call uncertain. CDR1 SGHTS and CDR2 YDEGEE come from the germline V gene. There are 15 residues in the CDR3. V lost 4 bases and J 2 bases, leaving 15 bases between the germline ends. CDR3 region: CASSPGEGFNYGYTF. DNA of the CDR3: TGTGCCAGCAGCCCTGGGGAGGGTTTCAACTATGGCTACACCTTC.

This clone was seen a handful of times. This sequence joins TRBV6-9 and TRBJ1-3; D gene uncertain. CDR1 and CDR2 from the germline V gene are MNHGY and SVAAGI. The germline V and J ends were trimmed by 3 bases and 0 bases, with 12 bases remaining between them. CDR3 length equals 16 residues. CDR3 in amino acids: CASSYSVMNSGNTIYF. CDR3 in DNA: TGTGCCAGCAGTTACTCGGTTATGAACTCTGGAAACACCATATATTTT.

This clone rates as medium-sized (0.01 to 0.1%). The rearrangement links TRBV18 to TRBJ2-7; maybe TRBD1 (6 bases). The CDR3 runs to 14 residues. Trimming removed 1 base at V and 6 bases at J, with 13 bases between. The germline CDR1 and CDR2 sequences are KGHSH and LQKENI. CDR3 loop: CASSPLQGRGEQYF. CDR3 coding DNA: TGTGCCAGCTCACCACTACAGGGTAGGGGCGAGCAGTACTTC.

This clone was counted only a few times. J is TRBJ1-2 and V is TRBV5-6, with 8 bases that match TRBD1. CDR1 and CDR2 (germline): SGHDT, YYEEEE. CDR3 length: 14 amino acids. Losses at the gene ends were 0 bases for V and 8 bases for J; bases not matched to a gene: 6. In DNA, the CDR3 is TGTGCCAGCAGCTTGGCCCTGGACAGGGCAGGCTACACCTTC. It yields the protein CASSLALDRAGYTF.

V gene TRBV2 combines with J gene TRBJ2-1; D is perhaps TRBD1 (5 bases). Trimming pared 4 bases from V and 4 bases from J, leaving 11 bases between. Germline V lookup: CDR1 SNHLY, CDR2 FYNNEI. This CDR3 has 14 amino acids. The CDR3 loop is CASSGTRSYNEQFF. The CDR3 DNA sequence: TGTGCCAGCAGTGGGACAAGGTCTTACAATGAGCAGTTCTTC. Full variable domain (rest looked up from reference TRBV2 and TRBJ2-1): EPEVTQTPSHQVTQMGQEVILRCVPISNHLYFYWYRQILGQKVEFLVSFYNNEISEKSEIFDDQFSVERPDGSNFTLKIRSTKLEDSAMYFCASSGTRSYNEQFFGPGTRLTVL.

This clone is labeled as medium-sized. This chain joins TRBV27 and TRBJ2-1, with D possibly TRBD2 on 5 matching bases. CDR3 length equals 15 residues. Trimming shortened V by 5 bases and J by 6 bases, and 17 bases separated the two germline ends. Germline assignment: CDR1 MNHEY and CDR2 SMNVEV (reference sequence). In nucleotides, the CDR3 is TGTGCCAGCAGTCCAACTAGGCTGCTGTCCAATGAGCAGTTCTTC. Amino acids: CASSPTRLLSNEQFF.

By share, this clone counts as medium-sized (0.01 to 0.1%). The V and J genes are TRBV6-1 and TRBJ2-7, with D perhaps TRBD1 (6 bases). The germline V gene has CDR1 MNHNS and CDR2 SASEGT. The CDR3 spans 15 residues. The V end was cut by 4 bases, the J end by 3 bases, with 16 bases between. The DNA of the CDR3 is TGTGCCAGCAGTGCACAACAGGGAAGTGTCTACGAGCAGTACTTC. The encoded protein is CASSAQQGSVYEQYF.

The sample holds one count of this clone. The V and J genes are TRBV6-1 and TRBJ2-5; D gene uncertain. Trimming removed 4 bases at V and 4 bases at J, with 28 bases between. The germline gives CDR1 MNHNS, CDR2 SASEGT. This CDR3 is 19 amino acids long. The CDR3 nucleotides read TGTGCCAGCAGTGCTTCCCTCATTGGCGTGCGGCCGCCGTTAGAGACCCAGTACTTC. Translating gives CASSASLIGVRPPLETQYF.

V is TRBV10-3 and J is TRBJ2-7; 10 nucleotides match TRBD1. J was trimmed by 3 bases and V by 6 bases; bases with no gene match: 5. This CDR3 has 14 residues. The germline CDR1 and CDR2 sequences are ENHRY and SYGVKD. The CDR3 region has the DNA TGTGCCATCAGGCGACAGGGGGCGGTCTACGAGCAGTACTTC. Its protein is CAIRRQGAVYEQYF.

A few counts support this clone. The chain uses TRBV29-1 and TRBJ2-1; 10 bases line up with TRBD1. V lost 1 base, J lost 4 bases, and 7 bases stayed unmatched. The CDR3 runs to 16 residues. The V gene's germline CDR1 is SQVTM and CDR2 ANQGSEA. DNA of the CDR3: TGCAGCGTTGAAGGCCGAGGACAGGGGGGTTACAATGAGCAGTTCTTC. It codes for CSVEGRGQGGYNEQFF.

This chain uses TRBV18 with TRBJ1-3, with 9 nucleotides matching TRBD1. Trimming at V came to 0 bases and at J to 2 bases, leaving 8 bases not matched to a gene. The CDR3 sequence is 18 residues long. Per germline, CDR1 KGHSH and CDR2 LQKENI. The CDR3 spells CASSPPGPGQGTGNTIYF. The CDR3 nucleotides read TGTGCCAGCTCACCACCAGGACCGGGACAGGGTACTGGAAACACCATATATTTT.

In this sample, this clone turned up a few times. The rearrangement links TRBV27 to TRBJ2-7; D call uncertain. The CDR3 spans 11 residues. V was cut by 4 bases and J by 2 bases, with 3 bases left in between. Germline V CDR1 and CDR2: MNHEY, SMNVEV (reference sequence). This CDR3 reads CASSWPYEQYF. CDR3 DNA: TGTGCCAGCAGTTGGCCCTACGAGCAGTACTTC.

The CDR3 DNA is TGCGCCAGCAGCTTGACAGGGACAGGGGGCTCCCCCGGGGAGCTGTTTTTT. It translates to CASSLTGTGGSPGELFF. The chain couples TRBV5-1 to TRBJ2-2; 12 bases agree with TRBD1. With 1 base clipped from V and 6 bases from J, the junction kept 7 bases outside the gene matches. The CDR3 runs 17 residues. The germline V gene encodes CDR1 SGHRS and CDR2 YFSETQ.

This clone is medium-sized. This chain uses TRBV28 with TRBJ1-1, with D perhaps TRBD1 (6 bases). Germline CDR1 is MDHEN and CDR2 is SYDVKM. This CDR3 has 15 residues. Trimming took 3 bases from V and 1 from J, leaving 12 bases between them. As DNA, the CDR3 is TGTGCCAGCAGTTTGGCTGGGGGGGCGAACACTGAAGCTTTCTTT. Its protein product is CASSLAGGANTEAFF.

In its sample, this clone was seen a few times. The genes are TRBV5-4 and TRBJ2-5; 7 bases match TRBD2. CDR1 and CDR2 from the germline V gene are SGHNT and YYREEE (reference sequence). V shed 4 bases, J shed 2 bases, and the junction held 11 bases outside the gene matches. This CDR3 region has 16 residues. The CDR3 DNA reads as TGTGCCAGCAGCCAAGTACTCGCGGGAGTGCAAGAGACCCAGTACTTC. Translation gives CASSQVLAGVQETQYF.

By frequency in the sample, this clone is medium-sized (0.01 to 0.1%). The gene calls are TRBV6-5 and TRBJ2-2; TRBD2 is a possible D gene (7 bases). Germline V gene sequence: CDR1 MNHEY, CDR2 SVGAGI. The germline V and J ends were trimmed by 2 bases and 6 bases, with 16 bases remaining between them. The CDR3 consists of 16 residues. This chain's CDR3 is CASSYHSGRGAGELFF. The CDR3 DNA is TGTGCCAGCAGTTACCATTCAGGGAGGGGGGCCGGGGAGCTGTTTTTT.

This clone qualifies as medium-sized. The gene calls are TRBV7-3 and TRBJ2-7; D perhaps matches TRBD1 (6 bases). Germline lookup yields CDR1 SGHTA and CDR2 FQGTGA. V dropped 2 bases and J dropped 3 bases, with 23 bases sitting between them. CDR3 size: 18 residues. The CDR3 DNA sequence: TGTGCCAGCAGCTTAGAGTCTTGGGGGAACAGGGAAAACTACGAGCAGTACTTC. It translates to CASSLESWGNRENYEQYF. Looking up the rest from reference TRBV7-3 and TRBJ2-7 gives the full variable domain: GAGVSQTPSNKVTEKGKYVELRCDPISGHTALYWYRQSLGQGPEFLIYFQGTGAADDSGLPNDRFFAVRPEGSVSTLKIQRTERGDSAVYLCASSLESWGNRENYEQYFGPGTRLTVT.

The V call is TRBV27, the J call TRBJ2-2, with a weak D call TRBD1 (5 bases). Germline lookup yields CDR1 MNHEY and CDR2 SMNVEV (reference sequence). Trimming pared 6 bases from V and 6 bases from J, leaving 17 bases between. CDR3 length: 15 amino acids. The CDR3 loop is CASSLGQGSAGELFF. The CDR3 coding sequence is TGTGCCAGCAGCCTGGGTCAGGGAAGCGCCGGGGAGCTGTTTTTT.

By share, this clone counts as medium-sized. This chain links TRBV5-1 with TRBJ2-7, with D tentatively TRBD1 (5 bases). This CDR3 contains 15 residues. Germline V gives CDR1 SGHRS, CDR2 YFSETQ. V was trimmed by 0 bases and J by 4 bases, leaving 14 bases between them. The DNA of the CDR3 is TGCGCCAGCAGCTTGGCCGTACAGGTCCTTTACGAGCAGTACTTC. Translated: CASSLAVQVLYEQYF.

In its sample, this clone was seen a few times. Distinct nucleotide sequences in the sample also encode this CDR3. This sequence joins TRBV30 and TRBJ1-5, with D unresolved. Looked up from germline, CDR1 is GTSNPN and CDR2 is SVGIG (reference sequence). Trimming stripped 0 bases from V and 7 bases from J, with 10 bases between. This CDR3 region has 13 residues. The CDR3 loop reads CAWSVRGGQPQHF. CDR3 DNA sequence: TGTGCCTGGAGTGTACGAGGAGGGCAGCCCCAGCATTTT.